This T cell receptor beta chain appears in the sequencing data of a study of PD-L1 blockade in urothelial cancer. Study information: Typically, measured as a median, blood samples had over 120,000 T cells.

The table lists this clone with a count of one. Synthetic TCR analog templates were spiked into all PCRs individually. Sequencing was performed with immunoSEQ multiplex PCR; in TCRdb, only in-frame clones are kept and a portion is missing. Of 87,000 or so clones in the sample, 84% were seen once. The ends lost 8 bases at V and 5 bases at J; junction bases unmatched: 11. CDR1 is SGHTA and CDR2 is FQGNSA in the germline V gene. The CDR3 length is 15 residues. The time point denotes: pretreatment peripheral blood. The source material was PBMCs, sampled around atezolizumab (anti-PD-L1) treatment. The clonotype originates from a man between 60 and 75 years old with urothelial cancer. This sequence joins TRBV7-2 and TRBJ2-5; 10 positions agree with TRBD2. The CDR3 DNA is TGTGCCAGCGAAATGGGGAGTAGCGGGAGGGAGACCCAGTACTTC. Amino acid sequence: CASEMGSSGRETQYF.